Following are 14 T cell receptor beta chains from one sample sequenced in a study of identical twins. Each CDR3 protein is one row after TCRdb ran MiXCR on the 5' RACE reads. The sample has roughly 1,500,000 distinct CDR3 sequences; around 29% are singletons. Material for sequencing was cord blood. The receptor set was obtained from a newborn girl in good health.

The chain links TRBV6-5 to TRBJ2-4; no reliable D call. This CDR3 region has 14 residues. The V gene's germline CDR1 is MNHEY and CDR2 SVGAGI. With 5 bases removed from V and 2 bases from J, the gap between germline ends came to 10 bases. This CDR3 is CASSLRSSKNIQYF. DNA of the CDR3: TGTGCCAGCAGTCTGCGCTCTTCCAAAAACATTCAGTACTTC.

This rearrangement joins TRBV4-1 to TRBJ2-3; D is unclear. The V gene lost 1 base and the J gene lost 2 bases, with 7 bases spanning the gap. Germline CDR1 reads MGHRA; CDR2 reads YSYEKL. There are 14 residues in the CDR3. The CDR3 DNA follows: TGCGCCAGCAGCCAAGCAACCCACACAGATACGCAGTATTTT. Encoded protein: CASSQATHTDTQYF.

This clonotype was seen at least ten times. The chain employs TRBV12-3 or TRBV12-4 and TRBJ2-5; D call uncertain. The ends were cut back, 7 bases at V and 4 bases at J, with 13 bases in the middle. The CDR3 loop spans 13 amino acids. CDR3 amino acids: CASTLGGRETQYF. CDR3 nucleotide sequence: TGTGCCAGCACCCTGGGTGGCAGAGAGACCCAGTACTTC.

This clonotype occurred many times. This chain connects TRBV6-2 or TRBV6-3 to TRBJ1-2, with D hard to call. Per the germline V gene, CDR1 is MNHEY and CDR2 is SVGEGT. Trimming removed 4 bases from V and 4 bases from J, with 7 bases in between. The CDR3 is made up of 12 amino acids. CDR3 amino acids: CASSSGPYGYTF. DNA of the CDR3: TGTGCCAGCAGTTCCGGGCCCTATGGCTACACCTTC.

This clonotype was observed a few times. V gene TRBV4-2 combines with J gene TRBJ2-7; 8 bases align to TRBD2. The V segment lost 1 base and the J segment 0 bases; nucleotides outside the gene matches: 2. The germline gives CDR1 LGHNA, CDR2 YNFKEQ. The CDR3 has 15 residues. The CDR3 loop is CASSQAGGPSYEQYF. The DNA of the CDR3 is TGTGCCAGCAGCCAAGCGGGGGGGCCCTCCTACGAGCAGTACTTC.

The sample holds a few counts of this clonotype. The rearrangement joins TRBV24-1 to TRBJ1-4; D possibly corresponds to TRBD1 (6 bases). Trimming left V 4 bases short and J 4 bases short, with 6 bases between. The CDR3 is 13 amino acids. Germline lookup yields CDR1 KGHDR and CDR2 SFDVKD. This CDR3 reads CATSDRGNEKLFF. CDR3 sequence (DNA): TGTGCCACCAGTGACAGGGGTAATGAAAAACTGTTTTTT.

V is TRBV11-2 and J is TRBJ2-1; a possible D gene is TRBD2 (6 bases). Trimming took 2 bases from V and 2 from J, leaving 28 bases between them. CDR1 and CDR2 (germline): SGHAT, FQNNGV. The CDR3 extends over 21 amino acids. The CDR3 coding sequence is TGTGCCAGCAGCTTATTAGCGAGGGAGGTTCCCGGAATGGGGACCTACAATGAGCAGTTCTTC. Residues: CASSLLAREVPGMGTYNEQFF.

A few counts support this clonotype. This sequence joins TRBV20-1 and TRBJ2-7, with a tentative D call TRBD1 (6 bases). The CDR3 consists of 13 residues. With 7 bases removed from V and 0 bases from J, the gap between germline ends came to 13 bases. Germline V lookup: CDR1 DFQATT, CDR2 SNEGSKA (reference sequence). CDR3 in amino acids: CSGLTGLSYEQYF. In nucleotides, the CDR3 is TGCAGTGGACTGACAGGCCTCTCCTACGAGCAGTACTTC.

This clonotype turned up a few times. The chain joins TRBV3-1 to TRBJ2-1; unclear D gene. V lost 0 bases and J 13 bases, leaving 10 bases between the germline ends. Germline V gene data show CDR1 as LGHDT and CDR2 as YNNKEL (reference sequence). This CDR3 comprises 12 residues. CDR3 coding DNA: TGTGCCAGCAGCCAAGATCGGGCAGTCCAGTTCTTC. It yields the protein CASSQDRAVQFF.

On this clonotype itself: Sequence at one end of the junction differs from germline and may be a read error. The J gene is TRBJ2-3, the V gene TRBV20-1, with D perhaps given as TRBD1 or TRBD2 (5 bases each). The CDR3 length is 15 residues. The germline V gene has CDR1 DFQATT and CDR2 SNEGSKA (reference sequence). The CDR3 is CSARPPSGRTDTRYF. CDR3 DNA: TGCAGTGCTAGACCCCCCTCGGGACGCACAGATACGCGGTATTTT.

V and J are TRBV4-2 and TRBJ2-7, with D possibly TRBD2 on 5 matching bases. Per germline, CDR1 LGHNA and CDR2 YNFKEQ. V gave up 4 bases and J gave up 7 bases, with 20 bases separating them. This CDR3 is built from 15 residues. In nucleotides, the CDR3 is TGTGCCAGCAGCCCCCCGAGCGGTAAGACCAATGAGCAGTACTTC. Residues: CASSPPSGKTNEQYF.

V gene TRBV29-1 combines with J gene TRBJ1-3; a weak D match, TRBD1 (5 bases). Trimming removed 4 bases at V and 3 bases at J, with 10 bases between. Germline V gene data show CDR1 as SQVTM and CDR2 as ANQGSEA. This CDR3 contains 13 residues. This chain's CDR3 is CSVVVTDGNTIYF. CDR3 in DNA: TGCAGCGTTGTGGTGACAGATGGAAACACCATATATTTT. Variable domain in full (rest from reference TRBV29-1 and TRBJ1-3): SAVISQKPSRDICQRGTSLTIQCQVDSQVTMMFWYRQQPGQSLTLIATANQGSEATYESGFVIDKFPISRPNLTFSTLTVSNMSPEDSSIYLCSVVVTDGNTIYFGEGSWLTVV.

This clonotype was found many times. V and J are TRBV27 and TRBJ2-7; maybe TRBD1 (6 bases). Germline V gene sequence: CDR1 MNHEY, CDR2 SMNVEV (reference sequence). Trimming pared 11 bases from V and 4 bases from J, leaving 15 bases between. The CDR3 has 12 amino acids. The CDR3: CAGSPRGYEQYF. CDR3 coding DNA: TGTGCCGGGTCTCCCAGGGGTTACGAGCAGTACTTC.

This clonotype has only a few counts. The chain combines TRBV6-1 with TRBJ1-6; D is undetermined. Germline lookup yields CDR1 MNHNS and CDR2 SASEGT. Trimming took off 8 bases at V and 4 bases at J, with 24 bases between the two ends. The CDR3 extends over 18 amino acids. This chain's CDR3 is CASSPGTGPVPYNSPLHF. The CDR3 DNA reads TGTGCCAGCTCCCCGGGAACCGGGCCAGTCCCATATAATTCACCCCTCCACTTT.